This record looks at one T cell receptor (beta chain) sequence and its context. In the original workflow: Reference gene primer amplification gave nucleated cell count estimates. Some clones are missing from TCRdb's copy, which holds only in-frame ones; the method was immunoSEQ multiplex PCR. The DNA was the basis for D and trimming; V, J and clone size are from that table. The repertoire has about 270,000 clones, approximately 84% of them found once; the top ten carry over 1.1%. Germline V gives CDR1 MNHEY, CDR2 SVGAGI. V was pared by 5 bases and J by 5 bases, with 13 bases between. The CDR3 consists of 14 residues. These data belong to a study of blood T cell repertoires in COVID-19.

The receptor's source is a human donor with COVID-19, enrolled during active disease. The donor label of this sample is uncertain. The V and J genes are TRBV6-5 and TRBJ1-5; D not certain. Source material: peripheral blood. The CDR3 DNA reads as TGTGCCAGCAGTCCCTCGAGGTTCCATCAGCCCCAGCATTTT. It codes for CASSPSRFHQPQHF.